The rows below give T cell receptor beta chains drawn from one sample of a study of T cells in localized non-small cell lung cancer. Libraries were prepared by immunoSEQ multiplex PCR; TCRdb keeps only in-frame clonotypes and omits some of them. The sample yields about 48,000 clones, about 72% seen once. The sample here was peripheral blood, taken before any cancer treatment. Receptors were obtained from a man aged 35 to 70 with stage I squamous cell lung carcinoma. CDR3s include the opening cysteine and the closing phenylalanine or tryptophan. A D gene is named only where the DNA matches it firmly. Size is stated for part of the rows, as once, few or many counts, or as a class when the clone is expanded.

TRBD1	TRBV5-1	.	TRBJ2-7	TGCGCCAGTAGGGACAGCAACTACGAGCAGTACTTC	CASRDSNYEQYF
TRBD1	TRBV18	.	TRBJ1-1	TGTGCCAGCTCACCACCGGGACAGAGCCTCACTGAAGCTTTCTTT	CASSPPGQSLTEAFF
.	TRBV5-8	.	TRBJ2-3	TGTGCCAGCAGCTCAGGGGTGAGCACAGATACGCAGTATTTT	CASSSGVSTDTQYF
.	TRBV7-2	.	TRBJ1-5	TGTGCCAGCAGCTTAGAGGGTGGGAACAATCAGCCCCAGCATTTT	CASSLEGGNNQPQHF
.	TRBV10-3	once	TRBJ1-1	TGTGCCATCAGGGGTCTGAACACTGAAGCTTTCTTT	CAIRGLNTEAFF
TRBD1	TRBV2	.	TRBJ2-3	TGTGCCAGCAGTCCGACAGGGGGTGCGGATACGCAGTATTTT	CASSPTGGADTQYF
.	TRBV28	.	TRBJ1-3	TGTGCCAGCAGTGCAGATTTAAACACCATATATTTT	CASSADLNTIYF
.	TRBV5-1	.	TRBJ1-2	TGCGCCAGCAGCTTACGGGATGGGGGCCTTGGGTATGGCTACACCTTC	CASSLRDGGLGYGYTF
.	TRBV2	.	TRBJ1-5	TGTGCCAGCAGCCAGGGAATTAATCAGCCCCAGCATTTT	CASSQGINQPQHF
TRBD1	TRBV11-2	.	TRBJ1-3	TGTGCCAGCAGCTCCTCGGGACAGTCTAGGGGAAACACCATATATTTT	CASSSSGQSRGNTIYF
.	TRBV9	.	TRBJ1-2	TGTGCCAGCAGCGGCCTCACAGTTTTATATGGCTACACCTTC	CASSGLTVLYGYTF
.	TRBV7-2	.	TRBJ2-5	TGTGCCAGCAGCTTAATGGGGGGTTGGGAGACCCAGTACTTC	CASSLMGGWETQYF
.	TRBV6-5	.	TRBJ1-2	TGTGCCACGGCTGGGTCCGTCTATGGCTACACCTTC	CATAGSVYGYTF
.	TRBV11-2	.	TRBJ1-3	TGTGCCAGCAGCCCGGCTCCTTCTGGAAACACCATATATTTT	CASSPAPSGNTIYF
.	TRBV18	few	TRBJ1-1	TGTGCCAGCTCACTGCGAAAGGGGGAGAACACTGAAGCTTTCTTT	CASSLRKGENTEAFF
TRBD1	TRBV19	.	TRBJ1-1	TGTGCCAGTAGAACACACTCCGACAGGGGGCTGGGAGCTTTCTTT	CASRTHSDRGLGAFF
.	TRBV5-3	.	TRBJ2-1	TGTGCCAGAAGCTGGCAGTGGGGAACCGCAGAGGCCTACAATGAGCAGTTCTTC	CARSWQWGTAEAYNEQFF
TRBD1	TRBV25-1	.	TRBJ2-1	TGTGCCAGCAGTGACTCCGGACAGGGGGGGAATGAGCAGTTCTTC	CASSDSGQGGNEQFF
.	TRBV15	.	TRBJ1-1	TGTGCCACCAGCAGAGATCTGGAGAGGAACACTGAAGCTTTCTTT	CATSRDLERNTEAFF
.	TRBV5-1	.	TRBJ2-5	TGCGCCAGCAGCTTGGAGCTTCAAGAGACCCAGTACTTC	CASSLELQETQYF
.	TRBV5-1	.	TRBJ1-4	TGCGCCAGCAGCCCCCGGACAGATGGTCAGGAAAAACTGTTTTTT	CASSPRTDGQEKLFF
.	TRBV6-5	.	TRBJ2-1	TGTGCCAGCAGTTCCTCCACTTACAATGAGCAGTTCTTC	CASSSSTYNEQFF
.	TRBV6-1	.	TRBJ2-7	TGTGCCAGCAAGGAACCAACCTTCTACGAGCAGTACTTC	CASKEPTFYEQYF
.	TRBV6-5	.	TRBJ1-2	TGTGCCAGCAGGGACGCACAGGGAGGGAACTATGGCTACACCTTC	CASRDAQGGNYGYTF
TRBD1	TRBV19	.	TRBJ1-1	TGTGCCAGTAGTCCGCTCGGACAGGGCCGGATAACTGAAGCTTTCTTT	CASSPLGQGRITEAFF
.	TRBV4-1	.	TRBJ1-2	TGCGCCAGCAGCCAAGAGGTGTCCTCGGCACAAGTCGGCTACACCTTC	CASSQEVSSAQVGYTF
.	TRBV28	.	TRBJ2-7	TGTGCCAGCAAGATGGCCGGCCGTCGGAACGAGCAGTACTTC	CASKMAGRRNEQYF
TRBD1	TRBV19	.	TRBJ1-2	TGTGCCAGTAGTAAAGCGACAGGGCCAGGTTTCTATGGCTACACCTTC	CASSKATGPGFYGYTF
TRBD1	TRBV5-1	.	TRBJ2-3	TGCGCCAGCAGCTTGCTAGGGGCACAGGGGGGAGTAGATACGCAGTATTTT	CASSLLGAQGGVDTQYF
.	TRBV5-4	.	TRBJ1-1	TGTGCCAGCAGCATACAGGGTCGTGGAGAGATCTTT	CASSIQGRGEIF
TRBD1	TRBV11-3	once	TRBJ2-6	TGTGCCAGCAGCTTGGGACAGAGCTCTGGGGCCAACGTCCTGACTTTC	CASSLGQSSGANVLTF
.	TRBV11-2	few	TRBJ1-1	TGTGCCAGCACCTCACCCCGGGGGGTAGCTTTCTTT	CASTSPRGVAFF
.	TRBV28	.	TRBJ1-1	TGTGCCAGCAGTGTACGGACAGCCCAAGCTTTCTTT	CASSVRTAQAFF
.	TRBV6-1	.	TRBJ1-1	TGTGCCAGCAGCCTTACAGGGAACACTGAAGCTTTCTTT	CASSLTGNTEAFF
.	TRBV20-1	.	TRBJ2-1	TGCAAACACGGGCACTACAATGAGCAGTTCTTC	CKHGHYNEQFF
.	TRBV18	.	TRBJ2-3	TGTGCCAGCTCACCAGAGACAGATACGCAGTATTTT	CASSPETDTQYF
.	TRBV11-2	.	TRBJ2-3	TGTGCCAGCAGCCGCTCCGCCATAGACTTAATCACAGATACGCAGTATTTT	CASSRSAIDLITDTQYF
TRBD1	TRBV2	.	TRBJ1-1	TGTGCCAGTTCACAGGGGGAGAACACTGAAGCTTTCTTT	CASSQGENTEAFF
TRBD1	TRBV29-1	.	TRBJ1-5	TGCAGCGTCGTACTGGGGACAGGGGGGGGACAGCCCCAGCATTTT	CSVVLGTGGGQPQHF
.	TRBV29-1	.	TRBJ2-1	TGCAGCGTTCGACAGTCTGGGGATGAGCAGTTCTTC	CSVRQSGDEQFF